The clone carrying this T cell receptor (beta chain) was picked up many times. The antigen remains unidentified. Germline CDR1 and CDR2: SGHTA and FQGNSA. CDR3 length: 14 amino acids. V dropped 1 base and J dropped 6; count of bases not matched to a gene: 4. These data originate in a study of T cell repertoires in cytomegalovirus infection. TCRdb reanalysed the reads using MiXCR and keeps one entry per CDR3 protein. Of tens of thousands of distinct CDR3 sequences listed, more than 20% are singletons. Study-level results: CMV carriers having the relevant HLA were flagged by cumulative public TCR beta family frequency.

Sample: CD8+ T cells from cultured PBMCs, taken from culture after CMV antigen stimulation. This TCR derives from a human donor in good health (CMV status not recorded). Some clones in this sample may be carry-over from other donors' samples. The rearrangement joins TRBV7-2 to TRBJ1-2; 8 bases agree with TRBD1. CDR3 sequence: CASSLGTGGNGYTF. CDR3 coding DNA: TGTGCCAGCAGCTTAGGAACAGGGGGGAATGGCTACACCTTC.